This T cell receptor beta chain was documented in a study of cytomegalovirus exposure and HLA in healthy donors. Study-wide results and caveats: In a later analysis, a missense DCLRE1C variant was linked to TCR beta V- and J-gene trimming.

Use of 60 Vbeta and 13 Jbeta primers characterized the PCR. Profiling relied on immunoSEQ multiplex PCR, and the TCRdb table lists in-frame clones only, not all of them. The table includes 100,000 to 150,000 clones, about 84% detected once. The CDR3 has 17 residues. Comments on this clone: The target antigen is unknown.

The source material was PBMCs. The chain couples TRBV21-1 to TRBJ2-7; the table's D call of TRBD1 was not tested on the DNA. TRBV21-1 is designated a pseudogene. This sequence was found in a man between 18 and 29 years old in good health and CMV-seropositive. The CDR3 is CASSPPRDSRHTYEQYF. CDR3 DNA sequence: TGTGCCAGCAGCCCCCCCAGGGACAGCCGACATACTTACGAGCAGTACTTC.